One sample yielded the 5 T cell receptor beta chains listed below, sequenced in a study of prognosis after radiotherapy for stage I lung cancer. Two-round multiplex PCR, the amplification method, yielded TCR beta CDR3 from genomic DNA. Used in first-round PCR were primers specific to each TRBV and TRBJ gene. TCRdb passed the multiplex PCR reads through MiXCR, listing each CDR3 protein once. The sample includes more than 30,000 distinct CDR3 sequences, about 39% of them seen just once. Source: PBMCs, taken before or after stereotactic body radiation therapy (not recorded which). These receptors were taken from a donor aged 50 or older with non-small cell lung cancer.

In DNA, the CDR3 is TGTGCCAGCAGTTTAGGAGGGCAGGGGGCGTGGGGCTACACCTTC. Translation gives CASSLGGQGAWGYTF. The chain employs TRBV12-3 or TRBV12-4 and TRBJ1-2; 8 bases fit TRBD1. V gave up 1 base and J gave up 8 bases; unmatched junction bases: 9. There are 15 residues in the CDR3.

Turning to this clonotype: The likely explanation is a read error, given a far larger clone one base away. This rearrangement joins TRBV6-8 to TRBJ2-7, with D possibly matching TRBD1 (8 bases). The V gene lost 6 bases and the J gene lost 4 bases, with 13 bases spanning the gap. The CDR3 is made up of 13 amino acids. Germline V CDR1 and CDR2: MNHGY, SAAAGT. In DNA, the CDR3 is TGTGCCAGCAGCACAGGGGGGGTGTACGAGCAGTACTTC. Its protein is CASSTGGVYEQYF.

J is TRBJ2-7 and V is TRBV28; 7 bases align to TRBD2. V was clipped by 6 bases and J by 2 bases; unmatched bases: 4. This CDR3 is 13 amino acids long. The germline CDR1 and CDR2 sequences are MDHEN and SYDVKM. This CDR3 reads CASSPLAAYEQYF. CDR3 sequence (DNA): TGTGCCAGCAGCCCTCTAGCGGCCTACGAGCAGTACTTC.

Here the CDR3 DNA reads TGCGCCAGCAGCCCGCTGGGCGGGTGCTCTTTCAGCAATGAGCAGTTCTTC. Its protein is CASSPLGGCSFSNEQFF. J is TRBJ2-1 and V is TRBV5-1; weak D call: TRBD2 (5 bases). The CDR3 totals 17 residues. CDR1 is SGHRS and CDR2 is YFSETQ in the germline V gene. V was pared by 4 bases and J by 6 bases, with 23 bases between. The variable domain in full, with the rest retrieved from reference TRBV5-1 and TRBJ2-1, is KAGVTQTPRYLIKTRGQQVTLSCSPISGHRSVSWYQQTPGQGLQFLFEYFSETQRNKGNFPGRFSGRQFSNSRSEMNVSTLELGDSALYLCASSPLGGCSFSNEQFFGPGTRLTVL.

The V and J genes are TRBV11-2 and TRBJ2-5; 7 bases are a match to TRBD1. Germline CDR1 and CDR2: SGHAT and FQNNGV. This CDR3 region has 16 residues. Unmatched junction bases numbered 13, after V lost 4 bases and J lost 5 bases. The CDR3 sequence is CASSSEQGSPRETQYF. Here the CDR3 DNA reads TGTGCCAGCAGCTCAGAACAGGGGTCACCGCGGGAGACCCAGTACTTC.